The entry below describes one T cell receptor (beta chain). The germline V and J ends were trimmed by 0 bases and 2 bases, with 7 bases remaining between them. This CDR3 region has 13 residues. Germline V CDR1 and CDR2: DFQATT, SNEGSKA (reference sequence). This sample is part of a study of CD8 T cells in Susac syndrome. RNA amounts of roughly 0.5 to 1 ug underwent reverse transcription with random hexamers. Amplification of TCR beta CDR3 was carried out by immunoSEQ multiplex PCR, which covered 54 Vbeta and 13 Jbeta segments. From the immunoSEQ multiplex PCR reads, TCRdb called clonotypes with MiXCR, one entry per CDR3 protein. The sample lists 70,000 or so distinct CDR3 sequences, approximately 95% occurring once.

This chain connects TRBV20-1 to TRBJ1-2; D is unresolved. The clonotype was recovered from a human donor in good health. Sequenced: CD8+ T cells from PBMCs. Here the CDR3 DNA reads TGCAGTGCTAGAGAGGACGGCAACTATGGCTACACCTTC. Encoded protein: CSAREDGNYGYTF.